This T cell receptor beta chain was captured by sequencing in a study of beta chain features in type 1 diabetes. Stem cell-like memory, regulatory, central memory and naive CD4+ cells were sorted via CD45RO/CCR7/CD25/CD127/CD95/CD27. The table lists this clone with a few counts. As yet, its antigen is unknown. Findings and limits, study-wide: PCR might favor shorter templates, but any such skew would affect patients and controls equally. VDJ junctions in type 1 diabetes patients carried more deletions and fewer insertions. Moderate yet significant TCRB CDR3 shortening was seen in Type 1 diabetes patients in all four CD4+ subsets.

Expressed TCRB transcripts were sequenced because the isolated RNA had all been reverse transcribed beforehand. Profiling relied on immunoSEQ multiplex PCR, and the TCRdb table lists in-frame clones only, not all of them. The sample yields nearly 350,000 clones, around 9% seen once. CDR3 length: 14 amino acids. Germline loops: CDR1 ENHRY, CDR2 SYGVKD. V lost 3 bases, J lost 5 bases, and 11 bases lay in between. This chain joins TRBV10-3 and TRBJ1-5, with D hard to call. This receptor was identified in a man aged 25-40 years with type 1 diabetes. Sequenced input: central memory CD4+ T cells from blood. The CDR3 nucleotides read TGTGCCATCAGTGATCGGGATCAGGATCAGCCCCAGCATTTT. Translating gives CAISDRDQDQPQHF.